This T cell receptor beta chain appears in the sequencing data of a study of human T cells and chemical hapten exposure. This clonotype was detected a few times. Its antigen remains unidentified. A single record per CDR3 protein comes from TCRdb applying MiXCR to the RACE reads. The sample contains 150,000 or so distinct CDR3 sequences, 14% of which appear only once. The germline V and J ends were trimmed by 0 bases and 4 bases, with 9 bases remaining between them. The CDR3 loop spans 14 amino acids. Germline V CDR1 and CDR2: LGHNA, YNFKEQ. Regarding time point: patch test 1, 2 weeks after DPC sensitization. The sample's treatment: therapeutic diphenylcyclopropenone sensitization with weekly scalp DPC. Study-level points and caveats: Among TCRs, those above 1 in 1000 frequency were unaffected by DPC sensitization. Compared to controls, expanded TCRs made significantly more large clusters of similar CDR3s. All donors were alopecia patients, so their immunity may differ from that of healthy people.

Sequenced here: whole blood, sampled in connection with sensitization to the hapten diphenylcyclopropenone (DPC). The chain carries TRBV4-2 and TRBJ2-5; D is ambiguous. This receptor was identified in a woman in her twenties or thirties with alopecia areata. Some clones in this sample may be carry-over from other donors' samples. The CDR3, as DNA: TGTGCCAGCAGCCAAGAAGCGATGCGAGAGACCCAGTACTTC. Its translation is CASSQEAMRETQYF.